The clone carrying this T cell receptor (beta chain) turned up a few times. Antigen: not known. Prepared libraries of TCR beta cDNA carried unique molecular identifiers. The authors obtained 500,000 to 600,000 cDNA molecules from approximately 0.95 to 9.8 million T cells. TCRdb independently ran MiXCR on the PCR reads; one entry per CDR3 protein. This sample has 500,000 to 600,000 distinct CDR3 sequences, with roughly two fifths found just once. The data are from a study of post-analysis software for immune sequencing data. Overall study results and limits: Controls showed lower frequencies than patients for roughly five TRBV segments, and TRBV5-6, TRBV5-1 and TRBV20-1 were among these. People with multiple sclerosis had a significantly lower normalized Chao1 diversity than controls did.

Germline values: CDR1 SEHNR, CDR2 FQNEAQ (reference sequence). With 8 bases removed from V and 6 bases from J, the gap between germline ends came to 2 bases. This CDR3 spans 8 amino acids. The chain joins TRBV7-9 to TRBJ2-7; D remains ambiguous. This receptor was identified in a girl between 5 and 17 years old with multiple sclerosis. The sequencing input was blood. This CDR3 reads CASPEQYF. The DNA of the CDR3 is TGTGCCAGCCCCGAGCAGTACTTC.